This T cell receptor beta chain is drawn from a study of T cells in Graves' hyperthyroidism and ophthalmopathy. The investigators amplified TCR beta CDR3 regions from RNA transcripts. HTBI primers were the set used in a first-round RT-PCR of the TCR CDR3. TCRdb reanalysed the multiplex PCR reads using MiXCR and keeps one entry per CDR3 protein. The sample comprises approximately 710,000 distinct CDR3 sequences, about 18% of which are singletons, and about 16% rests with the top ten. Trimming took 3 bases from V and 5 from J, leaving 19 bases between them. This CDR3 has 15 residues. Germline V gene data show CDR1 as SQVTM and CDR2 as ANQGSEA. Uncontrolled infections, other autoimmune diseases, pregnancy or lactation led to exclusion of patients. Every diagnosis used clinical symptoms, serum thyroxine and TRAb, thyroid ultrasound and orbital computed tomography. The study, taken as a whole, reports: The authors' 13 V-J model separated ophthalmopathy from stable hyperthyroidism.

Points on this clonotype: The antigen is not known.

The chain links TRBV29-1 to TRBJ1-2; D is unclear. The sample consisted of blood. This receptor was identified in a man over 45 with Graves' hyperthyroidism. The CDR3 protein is CSVEAATLRGYGYTF. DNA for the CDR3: TGCAGCGTTGAGGCAGCGACTTTACGTGGATATGGCTACACCTTC.